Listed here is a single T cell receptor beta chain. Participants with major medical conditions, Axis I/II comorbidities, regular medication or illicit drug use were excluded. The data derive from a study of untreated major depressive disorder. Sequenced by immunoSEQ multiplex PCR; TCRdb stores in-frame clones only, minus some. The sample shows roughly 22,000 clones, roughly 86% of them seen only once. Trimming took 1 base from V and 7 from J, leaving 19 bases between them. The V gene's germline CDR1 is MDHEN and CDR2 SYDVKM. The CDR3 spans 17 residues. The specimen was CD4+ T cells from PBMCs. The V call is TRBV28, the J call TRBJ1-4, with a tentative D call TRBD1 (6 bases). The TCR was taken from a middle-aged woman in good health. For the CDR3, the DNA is TGTGCCAGCAGTTTATCTGGACAGTCGCTCGCGGGTGAAAAACTGTTTTTT. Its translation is CASSLSGQSLAGEKLFF.